The 10 T cell receptor beta chains below were found in one sample sequenced in a study of T cell responses to AZD1222 COVID-19 vaccine. Libraries were prepared by immunoSEQ multiplex PCR; TCRdb keeps only in-frame clonotypes and omits some of them. The repertoire has roughly 150,000 clones, about nine tenths of them found once; the top ten carry about 9%. This sample comprised peripheral blood, obtained 28 days after the second AZD1222 dose. These receptors were collected from an adult who received the AZD1222 COVID-19 vaccine.

This chain links TRBV19 with TRBJ1-3; D might be TRBD1 (6 bases). There are 15 residues in the CDR3. Trimming removed 2 bases from V and 0 bases from J, with 8 bases in between. The germline V gene has CDR1 LNHDA and CDR2 SQIVND (reference sequence). The chain's CDR3 is CASSIRGGSGNTIYF. The CDR3 DNA is TGTGCCAGTAGTATACGAGGGGGCTCTGGAAACACCATATATTTT.

The rearrangement joins TRBV30 to TRBJ2-4; D gene uncertain. CDR1 and CDR2 from the germline V gene are GTSNPN and SVGIG (reference sequence). This CDR3 comprises 13 residues. V lost 5 bases, J lost 3 bases, and 11 bases lay in between. CDR3 nucleotide sequence: TGTGCCTGGCAGGCTCACAGCAAAAACATTCAGTACTTC. Translating gives CAWQAHSKNIQYF.

V and J are TRBV5-6 and TRBJ2-3, with 8 nucleotides matching TRBD2. Germline trimming cut 7 bases from V and 13 bases from J; bases unmatched to any gene: 8. The CDR3 spans 11 residues. Germline V CDR1 and CDR2: SGHDT, YYEEEE. CDR3 sequence (DNA): TGTGCCAGCCAACGGCGGGAGGTCAAGTATTTT. Encoded protein: CASQRREVKYF.

The V and J genes are TRBV10-3 and TRBJ1-2, with TRBD1 matching over 7 bases. In germline, CDR1 is ENHRY, CDR2 SYGVKD. V shed 6 bases, J shed 7 bases, and the junction held 8 bases outside the gene matches. CDR3 length equals 13 residues. Here the CDR3 DNA reads TGTGCCATCAGCGAAGACAGGGTCGCTGGCTACACCTTC. Amino acid sequence: CAISEDRVAGYTF.

This chain joins TRBV7-2 and TRBJ2-1, with D perhaps TRBD2 (6 bases). The V and J ends lost 3 bases and 2 bases respectively, with 11 bases between them. This CDR3 is built from 15 residues. Germline CDR1 SGHTA, CDR2 FQGNSA. Here the CDR3 DNA reads TGTGCCAGCAGCTTCAGCGGGTCCGCCTACAATGAGCAGTTCTTC. Encoded protein: CASSFSGSAYNEQFF.

The chain joins TRBV19 to TRBJ1-3, with D unresolved. Germline V gene sequence: CDR1 LNHDA, CDR2 SQIVND (reference sequence). V lost 3 bases and J lost 0, with 15 bases in between. The CDR3 length is 17 residues. As DNA, the CDR3 is TGTGCCAGTAGTATCGGAAGATTCACGTCCTCTGGAAACACCATATATTTT. This gives the protein CASSIGRFTSSGNTIYF.

V gene TRBV28 combines with J gene TRBJ2-5; the D gene could be TRBD1 or TRBD2 (7 bases each). Between the trimmed V and J ends, which lost 6 bases and 0 bases, there was a span of 14 bases. Germline V gene lookup returns CDR1 MDHEN and CDR2 SYDVKM. The CDR3 totals 15 residues. CDR3 bases: TGTGCCAGCAGCTCAGGGGGGGGGTACCAAGAGACCCAGTACTTC. It yields the protein CASSSGGGYQETQYF.

The chain uses TRBV11-2 and TRBJ1-2; TRBD1 matches at 8 bases. J lost 6 bases, V lost 6 bases, and 12 bases had no gene match. In germline, CDR1 is SGHAT, CDR2 FQNNGV. CDR3 length: 15 residues. The CDR3 protein is CASSQHGQGVDGYTF. The CDR3 nucleotides read TGTGCCAGCAGTCAACATGGACAGGGCGTTGATGGCTACACCTTC.

The rearrangement links TRBV5-4 to TRBJ2-1; TRBD2 aligns across 9 bases. The CDR3 loop spans 14 amino acids. After removal of 3 bases from V and 7 bases from J, the junction contained 5 bases not matched to a gene. Looked up from germline, CDR1 is SGHNT and CDR2 is YYREEE (reference sequence). The CDR3 DNA follows: TGTGCCAGCAGCTCCGGGACTAGCAAAAATGAGCAGTTCTTC. It yields the protein CASSSGTSKNEQFF.

There are a few counts of this clone. The chain couples TRBV1 to TRBJ2-1; the DNA was not used to check the table's D call, TRBD2. TRBV1 is shown as a pseudogene. The CDR3 extends over 12 amino acids. In nucleotides, the CDR3 is TGCACCAGCAGCCCACAAACGGGGGGAGAGTTCTTC. Its translation: CTSSPQTGGEFF.